This T cell receptor beta chain is drawn from a study of shared clonotypes between healthy human individuals. Per germline, CDR1 SGHAT and CDR2 FQNNGV. The CDR3 sequence is 12 residues long. Trimming removed 5 bases from V and 5 bases from J, with 9 bases in between. The repertoire was sequenced with immunoSEQ multiplex PCR; TCRdb's copy has only in-frame clones and lacks some. The sample has fewer than 650,000 clones, over 65% seen once. Samples left unsorted employed around 90 million PBMCs for genomic DNA. The clonotype originates from a woman aged 40-49 years in good health. Some clones in this sample may be carry-over from other donors' samples. Sequencing was performed on PBMCs. This sequence joins TRBV11-2 and TRBJ1-2; D gene uncertain. As DNA, the CDR3 is TGTGCCAGCAGCCCCGAAGGGTATGGCTACACCTTC. It codes for CASSPEGYGYTF.